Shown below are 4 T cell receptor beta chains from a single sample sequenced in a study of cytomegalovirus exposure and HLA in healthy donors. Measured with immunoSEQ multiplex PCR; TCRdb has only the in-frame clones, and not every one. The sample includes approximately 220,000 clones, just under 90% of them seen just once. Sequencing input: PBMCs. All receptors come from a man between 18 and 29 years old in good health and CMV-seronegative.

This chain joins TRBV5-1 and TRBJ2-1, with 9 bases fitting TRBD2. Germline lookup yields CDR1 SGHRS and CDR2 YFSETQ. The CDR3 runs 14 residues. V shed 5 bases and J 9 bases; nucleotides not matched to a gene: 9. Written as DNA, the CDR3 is TGCGCCAGCAGAAGGACTAGCGCAAATGGTGAGCAGTTCTTC. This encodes CASRRTSANGEQFF.

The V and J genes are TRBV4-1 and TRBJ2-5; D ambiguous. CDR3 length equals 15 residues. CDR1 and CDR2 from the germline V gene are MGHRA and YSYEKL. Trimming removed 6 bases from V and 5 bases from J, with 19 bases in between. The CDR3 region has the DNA TGCGCCAGCAGTCAAAGTCCCGGCACAGAGGAGACCCAGTACTTC. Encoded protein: CASSQSPGTEETQYF.

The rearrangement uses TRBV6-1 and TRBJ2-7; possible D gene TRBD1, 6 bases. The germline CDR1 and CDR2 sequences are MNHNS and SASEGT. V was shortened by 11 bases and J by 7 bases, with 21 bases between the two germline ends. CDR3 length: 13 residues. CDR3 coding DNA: TGTGCCGGGAAAAGGGGGTTTGTCGGGGAGCAGTACTTC. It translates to CAGKRGFVGEQYF.

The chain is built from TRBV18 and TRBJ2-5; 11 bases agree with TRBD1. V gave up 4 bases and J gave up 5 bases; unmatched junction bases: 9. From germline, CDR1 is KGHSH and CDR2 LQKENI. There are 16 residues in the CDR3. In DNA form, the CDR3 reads TGTGCCAGCTCACGGACCTACGGGGACAGGGGGGAGACCCAGTACTTC. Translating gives CASSRTYGDRGETQYF.